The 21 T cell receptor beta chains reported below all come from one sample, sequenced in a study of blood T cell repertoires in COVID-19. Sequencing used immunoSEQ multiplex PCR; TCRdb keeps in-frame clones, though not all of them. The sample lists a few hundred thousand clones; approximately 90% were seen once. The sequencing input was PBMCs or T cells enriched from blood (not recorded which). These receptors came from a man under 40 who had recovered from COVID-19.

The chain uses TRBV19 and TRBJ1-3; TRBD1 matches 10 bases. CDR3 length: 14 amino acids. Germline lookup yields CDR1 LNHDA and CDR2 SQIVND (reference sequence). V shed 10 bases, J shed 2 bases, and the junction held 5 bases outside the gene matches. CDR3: CATNDRGPGNTIYF. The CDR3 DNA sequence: TGTGCCACCAATGACAGGGGGCCTGGAAACACCATATATTTT.

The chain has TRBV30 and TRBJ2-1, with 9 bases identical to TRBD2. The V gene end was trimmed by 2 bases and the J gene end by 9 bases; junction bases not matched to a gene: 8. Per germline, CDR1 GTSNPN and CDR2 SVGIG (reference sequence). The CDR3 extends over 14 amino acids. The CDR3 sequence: CAWSRRGLAVEQFF. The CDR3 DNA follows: TGTGCCTGGAGTCGCAGGGGACTAGCTGTTGAGCAGTTCTTC.

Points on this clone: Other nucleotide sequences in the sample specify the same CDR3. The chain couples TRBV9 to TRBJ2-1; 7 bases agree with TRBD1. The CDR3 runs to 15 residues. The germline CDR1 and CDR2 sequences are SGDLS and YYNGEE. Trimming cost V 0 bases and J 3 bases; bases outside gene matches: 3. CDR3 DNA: TGTGCCAGCAGCGTAGGTGGGACAGTCTACAATGAGCAGTTCTTC. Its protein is CASSVGGTVYNEQFF.

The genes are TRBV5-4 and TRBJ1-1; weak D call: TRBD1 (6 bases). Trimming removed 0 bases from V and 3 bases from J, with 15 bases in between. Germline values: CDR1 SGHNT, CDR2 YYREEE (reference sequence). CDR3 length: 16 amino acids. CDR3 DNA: TGTGCCAGCAGCTTGGGCCATCAGGGGTGGGACACTGAAGCTTTCTTT. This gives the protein CASSLGHQGWDTEAFF.

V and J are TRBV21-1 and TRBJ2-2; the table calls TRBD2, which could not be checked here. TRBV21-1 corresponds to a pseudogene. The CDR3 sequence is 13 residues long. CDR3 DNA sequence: TGTGCCAGTAATAGCGGGAGCACCGGGGAGCTGTTTTTT. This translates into CASNSGSTGELFF.

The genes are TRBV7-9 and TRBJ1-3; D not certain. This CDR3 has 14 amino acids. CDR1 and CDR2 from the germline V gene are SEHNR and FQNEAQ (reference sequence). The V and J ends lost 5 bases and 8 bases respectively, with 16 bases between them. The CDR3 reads CASSGWGRRDTIYF. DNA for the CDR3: TGTGCCAGCAGCGGCTGGGGAAGGAGGGACACCATATATTTT.

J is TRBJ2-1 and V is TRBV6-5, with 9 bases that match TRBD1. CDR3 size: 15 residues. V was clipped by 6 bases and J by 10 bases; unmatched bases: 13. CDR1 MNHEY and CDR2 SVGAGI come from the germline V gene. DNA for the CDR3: TGTGCCAGCAGGGTTCCGGGACAGGGTCACGACGAGCAGTTCTTC. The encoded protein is CASRVPGQGHDEQFF.

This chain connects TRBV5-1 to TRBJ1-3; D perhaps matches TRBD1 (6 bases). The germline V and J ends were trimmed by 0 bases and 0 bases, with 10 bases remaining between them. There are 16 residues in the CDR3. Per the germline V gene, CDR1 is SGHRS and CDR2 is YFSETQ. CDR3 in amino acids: CASSLEQGSSGNTIYF. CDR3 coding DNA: TGCGCCAGCAGCTTGGAACAGGGATCCTCTGGAAACACCATATATTTT. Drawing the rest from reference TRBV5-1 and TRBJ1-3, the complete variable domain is KAGVTQTPRYLIKTRGQQVTLSCSPISGHRSVSWYQQTPGQGLQFLFEYFSETQRNKGNFPGRFSGRQFSNSRSEMNVSTLELGDSALYLCASSLEQGSSGNTIYFGEGSWLTVV.

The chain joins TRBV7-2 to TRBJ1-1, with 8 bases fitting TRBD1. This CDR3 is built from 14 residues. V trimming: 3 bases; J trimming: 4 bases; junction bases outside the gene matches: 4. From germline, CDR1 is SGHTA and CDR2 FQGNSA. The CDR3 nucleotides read TGTGCCAGCAGCTTTGTAACAGGGGGCACTGAAGCTTTCTTT. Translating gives CASSFVTGGTEAFF.

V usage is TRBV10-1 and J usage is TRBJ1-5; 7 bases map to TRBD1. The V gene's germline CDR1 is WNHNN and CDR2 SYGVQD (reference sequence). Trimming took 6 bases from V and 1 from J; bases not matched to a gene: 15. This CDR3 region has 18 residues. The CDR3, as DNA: TGCGCCAGCAGACCCGTTGAGCCGGGACAGCTAAGCAATCAGCCCCAGCATTTT. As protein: CASRPVEPGQLSNQPQHF.

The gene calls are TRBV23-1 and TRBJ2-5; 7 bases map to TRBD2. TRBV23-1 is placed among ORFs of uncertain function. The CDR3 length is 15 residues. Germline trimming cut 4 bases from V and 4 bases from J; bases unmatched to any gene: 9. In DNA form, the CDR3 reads TGCGCCAGCAGTCCCCGGGAGGCAAAGGGAGAGACCCAGTACTTC. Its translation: CASSPREAKGETQYF.

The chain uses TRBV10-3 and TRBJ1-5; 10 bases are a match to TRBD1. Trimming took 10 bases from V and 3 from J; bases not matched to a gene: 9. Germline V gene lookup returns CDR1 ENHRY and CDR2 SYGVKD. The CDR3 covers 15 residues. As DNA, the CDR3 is TGTGCCACTAAGCGACAGGGGGCTAACAATCAGCCCCAGCATTTT. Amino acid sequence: CATKRQGANNQPQHF.

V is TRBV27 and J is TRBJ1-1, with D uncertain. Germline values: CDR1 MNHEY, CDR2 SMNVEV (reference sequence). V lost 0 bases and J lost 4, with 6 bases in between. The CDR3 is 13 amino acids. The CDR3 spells CASSLSPGTEAFF. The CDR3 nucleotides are TGTGCCAGCAGTTTATCCCCGGGCACTGAAGCTTTCTTT.

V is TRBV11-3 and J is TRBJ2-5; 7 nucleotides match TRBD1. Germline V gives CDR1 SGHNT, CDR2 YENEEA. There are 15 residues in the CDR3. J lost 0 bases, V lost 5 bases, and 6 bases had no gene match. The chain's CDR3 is CASSHLTGNQETQYF. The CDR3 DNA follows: TGTGCCAGCAGCCACCTGACAGGGAACCAAGAGACCCAGTACTTC.

CDR3: CASSKKIVTGGKAFF. In DNA, the CDR3 is TGTGCCAGTAGTAAGAAAATAGTCACAGGTGGGAAAGCTTTCTTT. The chain couples TRBV19 to TRBJ1-1, with a tentative D call TRBD1 (5 bases). The CDR3 extends over 15 amino acids. Trimming took 4 bases from V and 9 from J, leaving 21 bases between them. The germline V gene encodes CDR1 LNHDA and CDR2 SQIVND (reference sequence).

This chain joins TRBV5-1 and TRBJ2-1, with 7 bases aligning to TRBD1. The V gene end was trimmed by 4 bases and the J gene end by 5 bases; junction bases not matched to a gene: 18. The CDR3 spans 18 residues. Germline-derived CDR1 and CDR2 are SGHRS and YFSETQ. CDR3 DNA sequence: TGCGCCAGCAGCCCCTCCCGTATGACAGGGAAAAAACACAATGAGCAGTTCTTC. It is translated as CASSPSRMTGKKHNEQFF.

The DNA of the CDR3 is TGTGCCAGCAGCCCCGGGACTAGCGGGAGACTGGAGACCCAGTACTTC. Translating it yields CASSPGTSGRLETQYF. The chain couples TRBV28 to TRBJ2-5; 14 bases agree with TRBD2. J gave up 5 bases and V 6 bases, and 8 bases lay outside the gene matches. The CDR3 has 16 residues. In germline, CDR1 is MDHEN, CDR2 SYDVKM.

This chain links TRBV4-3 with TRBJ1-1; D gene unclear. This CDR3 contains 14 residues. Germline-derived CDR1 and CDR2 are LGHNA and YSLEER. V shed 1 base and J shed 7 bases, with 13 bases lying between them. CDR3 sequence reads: CASSQVSRVGEAFF. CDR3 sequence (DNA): TGCGCCAGCAGCCAAGTATCCCGGGTCGGTGAAGCTTTCTTT.

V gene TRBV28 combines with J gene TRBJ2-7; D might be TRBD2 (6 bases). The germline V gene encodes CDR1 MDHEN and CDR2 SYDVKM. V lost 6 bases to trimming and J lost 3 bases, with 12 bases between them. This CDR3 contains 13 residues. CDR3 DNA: TGTGCCAGCAGCATAGCGGATGGCTACGAGCAGTACTTC. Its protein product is CASSIADGYEQYF.

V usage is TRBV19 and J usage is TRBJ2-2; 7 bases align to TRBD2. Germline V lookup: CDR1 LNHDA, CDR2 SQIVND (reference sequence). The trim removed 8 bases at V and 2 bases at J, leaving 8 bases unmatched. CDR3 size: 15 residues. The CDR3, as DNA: TGTGCCAGTGCTTGGGGGGGACCTAACACCGGGGAGCTGTTTTTT. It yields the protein CASAWGGPNTGELFF.

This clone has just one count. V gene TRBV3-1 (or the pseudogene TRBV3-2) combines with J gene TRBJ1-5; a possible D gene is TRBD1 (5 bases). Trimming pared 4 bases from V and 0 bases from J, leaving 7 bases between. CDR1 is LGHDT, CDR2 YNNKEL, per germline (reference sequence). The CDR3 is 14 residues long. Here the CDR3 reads CASSRGYSNQPQHF. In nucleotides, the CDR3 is TGTGCCAGCAGCCGGGGCTATAGCAATCAGCCCCAGCATTTT.